Following are 20 T cell receptor beta chains from one sample sequenced in a study of breast tumors, draining lymph nodes, adjacent tissues. TCRdb itself ran the multiplex PCR reads through MiXCR, one entry per CDR3 protein. Counted here are about 130,000 distinct CDR3 sequences, about a fifth occurring once; the ten biggest clones make up just over 2.5%. Breast cancer patients provided tissue from their axillary draining lymph nodes. The source material was axillary lymph node tissue. The receptor source for this set is a female donor with breast cancer. Some clones in this sample may be carry-over from other donors' samples.

As regards this clonotype: A clone one base away is much larger, so this may be a read error. CDR3 sequence: CVSSRGTSNTNNEQFF. The CDR3 DNA follows: TGCGTCAGCAGCAGAGGGACTAGCAATACAAACAATGAGCAGTTCTTC. The gene calls are TRBV5-1 and TRBJ2-1; 9 bases map to TRBD2. Germline V gene lookup returns CDR1 SGHRS and CDR2 YFSETQ. The CDR3 consists of 16 residues.

A remark on this clonotype: This may be a read error, as it is one base from a much larger clone. The gene calls are TRBV6-2 or TRBV6-3 and TRBJ2-7; tentatively, D is TRBD1 (6 bases). Trimming removed 8 bases from V and 4 bases from J, with 18 bases in between. The germline gives CDR1 MNHEY, CDR2 SVGEGT. This CDR3 region has 14 residues. The CDR3 region has the DNA TGTGCCAGCCCCCTACAGGGTGGACTTTACGAGCAGTACTTC. Its protein is CASPLQGGLYEQYF.

This clonotype was observed many times. The chain is built from TRBV20-1 and TRBJ2-3; 7 bases agree with TRBD2. CDR3 length: 12 amino acids. Germline V gene data show CDR1 as DFQATT and CDR2 as SNEGSKA (reference sequence). V dropped 3 bases and J dropped 3; count of bases not matched to a gene: 0. CDR3 loop: CSARGGTDTQYF. In nucleotides, the CDR3 is TGCAGTGCTAGGGGGGGGACAGATACGCAGTATTTT.

This clonotype was seen repeatedly, ten times or more. V and J are TRBV20-1 and TRBJ2-2; no firm D call. Trimming removed 6 bases from V and 0 bases from J, with 17 bases in between. Germline loops: CDR1 DFQATT, CDR2 SNEGSKA (reference sequence). The CDR3 loop spans 16 amino acids. The CDR3 sequence is CSAPPAGHPNTGELFF. The CDR3 bases are TGCAGTGCCCCACCGGCAGGCCACCCGAACACCGGGGAGCTGTTTTTT.

About this clonotype: One base away lies a much larger clone, so this may be a sequencing read error. The rearrangement uses TRBV20-1 and TRBJ2-2; D unclear. Germline CDR1 reads DFQATT; CDR2 reads SNEGSKA (reference sequence). The CDR3 loop spans 12 amino acids. V lost 1 base and J lost 6, with 6 bases in between. DNA of the CDR3: TGCAGTGCTAGAGGTCGGGCCGGGGAGCTGTTTTTT. Its translation is CSARGRAGELFF.

The chain links TRBV9 to TRBJ2-1; 9 nucleotides align to TRBD2. The CDR3 is 14 amino acids. Trimming at V came to 7 bases and at J to 7 bases, leaving 9 bases not matched to a gene. Germline loops: CDR1 SGDLS, CDR2 YYNGEE. CDR3 region: CASGLRAGGNEQFF. CDR3 nucleotide sequence: TGTGCCAGCGGACTCCGGGCGGGAGGGAATGAGCAGTTCTTC.

The sample holds many counts of this clonotype. This chain uses TRBV11-2 with TRBJ2-1; 8 positions agree with TRBD2. CDR1 and CDR2 (germline): SGHAT, FQNNGV. The CDR3 is 13 amino acids. V trimming: 8 bases; J trimming: 3 bases; junction bases outside the gene matches: 3. The CDR3 spells CASGGRHYNEQFF. CDR3 in DNA: TGTGCCAGCGGCGGGAGGCACTACAATGAGCAGTTCTTC. Together with reference TRBV11-2 and TRBJ2-1, the CDR3 gives the full variable domain: EAGVAQSPRYKIIEKRQSVAFWCNPISGHATLYWYQQILGQGPKLLIQFQNNGVVDDSQLPKDRFSAERLKGVDSTLKIQPAKLEDSAVYLCASGGRHYNEQFFGPGTRLTVL.

Concerning this clonotype itself: A much larger clone is a single base away; this may be a read error. CDR3 region: CASSFTGQGRERLFF. The CDR3 nucleotides read TGTGCCAGCAGCTTTACGGGACAGGGCCGTGAAAGACTGTTTTTT. This chain joins TRBV12-3 or TRBV12-4 and TRBJ1-4, with 9 bases fitting TRBD1. The CDR3 consists of 15 residues.

This clonotype was detected ten times or more. The chain couples TRBV5-4 to TRBJ2-2; TRBD2 matches at 9 bases. The germline CDR1 and CDR2 sequences are SGHNT and YYREEE (reference sequence). The CDR3 loop spans 16 amino acids. The junction had 9 bases not matched to a gene; V was cut back by 1 base and J by 8 bases. The CDR3 sequence is CASSLSGGWASGELFF. CDR3 bases: TGTGCCAGCAGCTTGAGCGGGGGGTGGGCGTCGGGGGAGCTGTTTTTT.

The table lists this clonotype with a few counts. The rearrangement uses TRBV12-3 or TRBV12-4 and TRBJ2-1; perhaps D is TRBD1 or TRBD2 (5 bases each). V was pared by 2 bases and J by 9 bases, with 23 bases between. The CDR3 consists of 17 residues. The CDR3 DNA reads TGTGCCAGCAGTTTAATTAATCCGGGACCCCCAGGGCCTGAGCAGTTCTTC. This encodes CASSLINPGPPGPEQFF.

In its sample, this clonotype was seen many times. The V call is TRBV4-2, the J call TRBJ2-1; 14 nucleotides agree with TRBD2. The CDR3 is 17 amino acids. V shed 5 bases and J 4 bases; nucleotides not matched to a gene: 7. Germline assignment: CDR1 LGHNA and CDR2 YNFKEQ. CDR3 DNA sequence: TGTGCCAGCAGCGGGAGACTAGCGGGAGGGGCGTACAATGAGCAGTTCTTC. It specifies CASSGRLAGGAYNEQFF.

This clonotype was found a few times. With a much larger clone just one base away, this may be a read error. The gene calls are TRBV20-1 and TRBJ2-1; 15 positions agree with TRBD2. Germline loops: CDR1 DFQATT, CDR2 SNEGSKA (reference sequence). V was clipped by 7 bases and J by 9 bases; unmatched bases: 4. The CDR3 loop spans 13 amino acids. This CDR3 reads CSVPGLAGGEQFF. In DNA form, the CDR3 reads TGCAGTGTACCGGGACTAGCGGGAGGTGAGCAGTTCTTC.

This clonotype has only one observation. A read error is possible here, since a much larger clone lies one base away. The chain couples TRBV6-2 or TRBV6-3 to TRBJ2-2, with D perhaps matching TRBD2 (5 bases). Germline V gene sequence: CDR1 MNHEY, CDR2 SVGEGT. The CDR3 has 13 amino acids. CDR3 protein: CASNGFNTGELSF. CDR3 nucleotide sequence: TGTGCCAGCAACGGGTTCAACACCGGGGAGCTGTCTTTT.

V usage is TRBV3-1 and J usage is TRBJ2-5; possibly TRBD1 for D (6 bases). V was cut by 2 bases and J by 5 bases, with 12 bases left in between. The CDR3 is made up of 14 amino acids. Looked up from germline, CDR1 is LGHDT and CDR2 is YNNKEL (reference sequence). This CDR3 is CASSQIGQRETQYF. Here the CDR3 DNA reads TGTGCCAGCAGCCAAATCGGACAGAGGGAGACCCAGTACTTC.

This clonotype was seen many times. One end of the junction is discordant with germline, which a read error may explain. This chain joins TRBV20-1 and TRBJ2-1; 8 bases align to TRBD1. This CDR3 is 14 amino acids long. The V gene's germline CDR1 is DFQATT and CDR2 SNEGSKA (reference sequence). The CDR3 nucleotides read TGCAGTTCTAGTCGAACGGACAGGGCGGATGAGCAGTTCTTC. This codes for CSSSRTDRADEQFF.

This chain links TRBV6-1 with TRBJ1-5, with D perhaps matching TRBD1 (5 bases). CDR1 is MNHNS and CDR2 is SASEGT in the germline V gene. Trimming removed 4 bases at V and 4 bases at J, with 11 bases between. This CDR3 contains 14 residues. Here the CDR3 reads CASSGGGGNQPQHF. The DNA of the CDR3 is TGTGCCAGCAGTGGGGGGGGGGGAAATCAGCCCCAGCATTTT.

This clonotype is a singleton in its sample. At one end the junction does not follow the germline gene, possibly because of a read error. The J gene is TRBJ2-4, the V gene TRBV5-5; possibly TRBD2 for D (5 bases). This CDR3 contains 16 residues. Germline values: CDR1 SGHKS, CDR2 YYEKEE (reference sequence). Here the CDR3 reads CASSPVDNLAKNIQYF. CDR3 coding DNA: TGTGCCAGCAGCCCCGTCGACAATCTAGCCAAAAATATTCAGTACTTC. Combining the CDR3 with reference TRBV5-5 and TRBJ2-4 gives the whole variable domain DAGVTQSPTHLIKTRGQQVTLRCSPISGHKSVSWYQQVLGQGPQFIFQYYEKEERGRGNFPDRFSARQFPNYSSELNVNALLLGDSALYLCASSPVDNLAKNIQYFGAGTRLSVL.

This clonotype has a count of ten or more. In DNA, the CDR3 is TGTGCCACCCCGAAACATATGGCCCGAGCAACCACTAGCGGGGTTAACACCGGGGAGCTGTTTTTT. This sequence encodes CATPKHMARATTSGVNTGELFF. The J gene is TRBJ2-2, the V gene TRBV7-2, with 10 bases aligning to TRBD2. Germline values: CDR1 SGHTA, CDR2 FQGNSA. Trimming took 10 bases from V and 2 from J; bases not matched to a gene: 28. This CDR3 comprises 22 residues.

In its sample, this clonotype was seen once. A much more abundant neighbour one base away suggests this may be a read error. The chain employs TRBV27 and TRBJ2-1; perhaps D is TRBD1 or TRBD2 (5 bases each). Germline V gene lookup returns CDR1 MNHEY and CDR2 SMNVEV (reference sequence). The CDR3 is 18 amino acids. V lost 2 bases and J lost 0, with 17 bases in between. The CDR3 DNA is TGTGCCAGCAGTTTACGGTCTGGGGGAAGCAGCTCCTACAATGAGCAGTTCTTC. It yields the protein CASSLRSGGSSSYNEQFF.

Concerning this clonotype: Given a much more abundant clone one base away, this may be a read error. The rearrangement joins TRBV10-1 to TRBJ2-4; no reliable D call. This CDR3 has 14 amino acids. V was shortened by 7 bases and J by 8 bases, with 18 bases between the two germline ends. Germline lookup yields CDR1 WNHNN and CDR2 SYGVQD (reference sequence). This chain's CDR3 is CASIDGPPEHIQYF. The CDR3 coding sequence is TGCGCCAGCATTGACGGCCCACCGGAACACATTCAGTACTTC.